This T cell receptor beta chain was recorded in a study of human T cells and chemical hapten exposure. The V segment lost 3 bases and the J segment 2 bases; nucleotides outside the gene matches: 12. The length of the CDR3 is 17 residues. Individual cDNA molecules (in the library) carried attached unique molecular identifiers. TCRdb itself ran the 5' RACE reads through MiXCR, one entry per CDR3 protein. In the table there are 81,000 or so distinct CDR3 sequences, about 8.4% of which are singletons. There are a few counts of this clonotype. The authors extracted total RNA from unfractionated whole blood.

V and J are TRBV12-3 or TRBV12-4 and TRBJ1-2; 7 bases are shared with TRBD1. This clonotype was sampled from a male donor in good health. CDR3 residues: CASSFGDNRGLNYGYTF. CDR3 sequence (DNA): TGTGCCAGCAGTTTCGGGGATAACAGGGGACTCAACTATGGCTACACCTTC.